Sequencing of this TCR beta chain was carried out in a study of blood T cell repertoires in COVID-19. In the study overall: In each case, the material was cDNA or gDNA derived from T cells, B-cell-depleted T cells, or PBMCs.

Authors' data handling: Nucleated cell counts were estimated from reference gene primer amplification. This table comes from immunoSEQ multiplex PCR, and its TCRdb copy is limited to in-frame clones, with some not included. V and J calls and clone size are those listed in that table; D and trimming were worked out from the DNA. The profile shows hundreds of thousands of clones, around 90% of them singletons. Sequenced material: peripheral blood. This sequence was found in a man aged 18 to 35 with COVID-19, enrolled during active disease.

CDR3 protein: CASSQLGTGSYEQYF. In DNA form, the CDR3 reads TGCGCCAGCAGCCAGCTCGGGACAGGGTCCTACGAGCAGTACTTC. This rearrangement joins TRBV4-1 to TRBJ2-7; 9 bases align to TRBD1. Germline lookup yields CDR1 MGHRA and CDR2 YSYEKL. CDR3 length: 15 amino acids. After removal of 3 bases from V and 1 base from J, the junction contained 4 bases not matched to a gene.